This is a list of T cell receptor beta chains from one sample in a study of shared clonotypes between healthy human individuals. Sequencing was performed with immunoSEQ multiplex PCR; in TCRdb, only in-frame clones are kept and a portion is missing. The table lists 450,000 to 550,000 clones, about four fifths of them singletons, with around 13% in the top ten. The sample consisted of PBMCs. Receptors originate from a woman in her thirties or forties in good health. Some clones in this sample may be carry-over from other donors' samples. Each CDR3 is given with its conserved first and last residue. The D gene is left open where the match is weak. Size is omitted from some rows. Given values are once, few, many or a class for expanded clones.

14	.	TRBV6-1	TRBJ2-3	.	TGTGCCAGCAGTGAACCTGCCAACACAGATACGCAGTATTTT	CASSEPANTDTQYF
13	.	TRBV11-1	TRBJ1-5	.	TGTGCCAGCAGCTTAGAATTAGGTCAGCCCCAGCATTTT	CASSLELGQPQHF
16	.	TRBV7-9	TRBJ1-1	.	TGTGCCAGCGGGGGGGTGGTCCGATCAGCGGTGGATGAAGCTTTCTTT	CASGGVVRSAVDEAFF
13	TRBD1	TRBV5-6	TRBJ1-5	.	TGTGCCAGCAGCTTAGGGCGCCGGGACAGGGAGCATTTT	CASSLGRRDREHF
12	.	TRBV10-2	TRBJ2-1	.	TGCGCCAGCAGTGAAAGTTTTGGTGAGCAGTTCTTC	CASSESFGEQFF
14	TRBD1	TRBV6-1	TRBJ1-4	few	TGTGCCAGCAGTGAAAGGGGGCCTAATGAAAAACTGTTTTTT	CASSERGPNEKLFF
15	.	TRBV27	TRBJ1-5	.	TGTGCCAGCAGTTTATCGAGGGGGGGCAATCAGCCCCAGCATTTT	CASSLSRGGNQPQHF
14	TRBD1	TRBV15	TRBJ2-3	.	TGTGCCACCAACCGGGACAGGGGAACAGATACGCAGTATTTT	CATNRDRGTDTQYF
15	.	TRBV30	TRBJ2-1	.	TGTGCCTGGTCCGGCTTATCGGGGTCCTACAATGAGCAGTTCTTC	CAWSGLSGSYNEQFF
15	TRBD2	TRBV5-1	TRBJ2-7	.	TGCGCCAGCCGCTCTCAGGGGACTAGCTCCCACGAGCAGTACTTC	CASRSQGTSSHEQYF